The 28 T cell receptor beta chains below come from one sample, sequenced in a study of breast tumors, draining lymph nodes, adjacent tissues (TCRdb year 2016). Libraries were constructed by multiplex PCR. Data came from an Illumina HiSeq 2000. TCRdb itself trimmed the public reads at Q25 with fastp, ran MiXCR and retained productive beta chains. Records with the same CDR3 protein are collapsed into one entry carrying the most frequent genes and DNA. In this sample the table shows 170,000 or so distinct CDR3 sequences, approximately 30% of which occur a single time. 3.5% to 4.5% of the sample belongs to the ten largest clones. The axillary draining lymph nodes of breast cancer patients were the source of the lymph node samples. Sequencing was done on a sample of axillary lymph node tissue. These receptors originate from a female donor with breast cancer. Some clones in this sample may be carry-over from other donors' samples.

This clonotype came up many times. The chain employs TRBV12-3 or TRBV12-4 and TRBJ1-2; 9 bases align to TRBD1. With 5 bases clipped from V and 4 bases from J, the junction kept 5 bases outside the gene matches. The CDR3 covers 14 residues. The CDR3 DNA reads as TGTGCCAGCAGTACAGGGGACAGGGCCTATGGCTACACCTTC. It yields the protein CASSTGDRAYGYTF.

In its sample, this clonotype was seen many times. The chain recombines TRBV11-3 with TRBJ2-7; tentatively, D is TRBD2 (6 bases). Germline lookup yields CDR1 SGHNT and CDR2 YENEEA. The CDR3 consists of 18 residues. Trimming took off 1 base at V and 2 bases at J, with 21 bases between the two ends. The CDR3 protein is CASSLGPRVEGHTYEQYF. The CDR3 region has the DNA TGTGCCAGCAGCTTAGGGCCCCGGGTGGAGGGTCATACCTACGAGCAGTACTTC.

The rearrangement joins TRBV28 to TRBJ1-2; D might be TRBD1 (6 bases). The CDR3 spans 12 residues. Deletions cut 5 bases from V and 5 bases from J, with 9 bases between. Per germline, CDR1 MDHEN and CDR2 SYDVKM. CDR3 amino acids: CASSLGQYGYTF. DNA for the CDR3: TGTGCCAGCAGTCTAGGACAGTATGGCTACACCTTC.

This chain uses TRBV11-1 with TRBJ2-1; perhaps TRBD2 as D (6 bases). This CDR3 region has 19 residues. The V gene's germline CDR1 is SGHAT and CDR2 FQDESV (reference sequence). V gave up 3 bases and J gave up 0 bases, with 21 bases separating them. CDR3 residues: CASSLGLADISHSYNEQFF. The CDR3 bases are TGTGCCAGCAGCTTGGGGTTAGCGGACATTTCCCACTCCTACAATGAGCAGTTCTTC.

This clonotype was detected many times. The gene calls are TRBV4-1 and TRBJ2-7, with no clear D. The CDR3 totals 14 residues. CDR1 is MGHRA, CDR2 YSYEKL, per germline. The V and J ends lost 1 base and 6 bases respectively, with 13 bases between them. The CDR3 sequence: CASSQGGQLSEQYF. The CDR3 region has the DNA TGCGCCAGCAGCCAAGGAGGCCAGCTAAGCGAGCAGTACTTC.

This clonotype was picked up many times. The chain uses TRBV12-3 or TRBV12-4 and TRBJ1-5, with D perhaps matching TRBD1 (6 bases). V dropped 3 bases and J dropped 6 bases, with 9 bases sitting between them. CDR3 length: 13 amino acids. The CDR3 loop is CASSFRGSQPQHF. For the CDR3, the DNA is TGTGCCAGCAGTTTCAGGGGATCTCAGCCCCAGCATTTT.

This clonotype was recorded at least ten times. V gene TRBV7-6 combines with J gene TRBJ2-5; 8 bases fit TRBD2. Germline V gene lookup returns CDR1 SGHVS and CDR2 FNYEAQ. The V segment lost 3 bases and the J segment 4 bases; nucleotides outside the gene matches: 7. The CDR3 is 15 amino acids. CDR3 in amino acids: CASSFGQRGLETQYF. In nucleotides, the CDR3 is TGTGCCAGCAGCTTCGGGCAGCGGGGGTTAGAGACCCAGTACTTC.

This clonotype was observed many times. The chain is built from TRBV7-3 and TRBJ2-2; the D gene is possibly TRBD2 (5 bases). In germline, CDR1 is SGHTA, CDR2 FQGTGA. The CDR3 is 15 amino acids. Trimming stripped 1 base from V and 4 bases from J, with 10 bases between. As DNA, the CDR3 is TGTGCCAGCAGCTTAAATACCGCGGGCACCGGGGAGCTGTTTTTT. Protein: CASSLNTAGTGELFF.

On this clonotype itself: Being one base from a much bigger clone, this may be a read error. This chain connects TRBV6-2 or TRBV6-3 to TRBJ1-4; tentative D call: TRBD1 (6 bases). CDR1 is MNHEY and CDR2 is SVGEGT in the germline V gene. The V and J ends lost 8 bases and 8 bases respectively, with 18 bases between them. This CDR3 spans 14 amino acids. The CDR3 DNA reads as TGTGCCAGCGCCAAGACAGGAAGGGGAGAAAAACTGTTTTTT. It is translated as CASAKTGRGEKLFF.

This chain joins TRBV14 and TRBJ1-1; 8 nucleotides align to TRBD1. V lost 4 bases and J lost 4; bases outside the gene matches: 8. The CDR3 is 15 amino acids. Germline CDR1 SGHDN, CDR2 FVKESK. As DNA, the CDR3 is TGTGCCAGCAGCCGCTGGACAGGGTGGGTCACTGAAGCTTTCTTT. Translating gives CASSRWTGWVTEAFF.

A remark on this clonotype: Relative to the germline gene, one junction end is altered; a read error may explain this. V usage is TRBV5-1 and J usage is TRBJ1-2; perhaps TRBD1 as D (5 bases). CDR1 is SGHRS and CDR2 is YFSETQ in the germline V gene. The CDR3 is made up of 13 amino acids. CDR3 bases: TGCGACAGCAGCGTGGACACCGACTATGGCTACACCTTC. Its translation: CDSSVDTDYGYTF.

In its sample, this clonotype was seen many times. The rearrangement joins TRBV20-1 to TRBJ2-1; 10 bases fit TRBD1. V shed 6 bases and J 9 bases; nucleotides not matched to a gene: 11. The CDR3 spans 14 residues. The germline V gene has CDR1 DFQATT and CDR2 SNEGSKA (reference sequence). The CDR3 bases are TGCAGTGCGGACCGACAGGGGGCACGGACTGAGCAGTTCTTC. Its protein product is CSADRQGARTEQFF.

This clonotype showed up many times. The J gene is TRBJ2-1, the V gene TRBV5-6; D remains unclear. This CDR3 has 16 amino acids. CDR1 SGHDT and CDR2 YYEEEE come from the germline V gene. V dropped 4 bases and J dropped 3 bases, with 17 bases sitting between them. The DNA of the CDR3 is TGTGCCAGCAGCCTGGGGTGGAAACACAACTACAATGAGCAGTTCTTC. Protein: CASSLGWKHNYNEQFF.

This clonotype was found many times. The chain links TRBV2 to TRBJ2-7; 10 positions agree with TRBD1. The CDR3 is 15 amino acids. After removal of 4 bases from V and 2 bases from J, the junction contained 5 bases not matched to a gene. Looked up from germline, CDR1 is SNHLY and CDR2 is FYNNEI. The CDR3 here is CASSVQGQGPYEQYF. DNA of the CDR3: TGTGCCAGCAGTGTACAGGGACAGGGGCCCTACGAGCAGTACTTC.

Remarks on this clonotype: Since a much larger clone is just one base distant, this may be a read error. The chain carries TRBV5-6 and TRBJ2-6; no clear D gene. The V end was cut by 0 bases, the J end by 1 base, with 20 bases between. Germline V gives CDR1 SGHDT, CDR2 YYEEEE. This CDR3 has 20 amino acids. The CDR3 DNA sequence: TGTGCCAGCAGCTTGGTTCAGGCCCGAGGTCTTTGGTCTGGGGCCAACGTCCTGACTTTC. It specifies CASSLVQARGLWSGANVLTF. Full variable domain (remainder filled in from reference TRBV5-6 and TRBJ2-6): DAGVTQSPTHLIKTRGQQVTLRCSPKSGHDTVSWYQQALGQGPQFIFQYYEEEERQRGNFPDRFSGHQFPNYSSELNVNALLLGDSALYLCASSLVQARGLWSGANVLTFGAGSRLTVL.

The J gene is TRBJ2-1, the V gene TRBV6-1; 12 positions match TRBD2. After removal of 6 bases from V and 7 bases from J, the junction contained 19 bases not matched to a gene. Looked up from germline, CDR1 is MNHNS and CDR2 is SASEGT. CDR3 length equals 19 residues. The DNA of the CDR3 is TGTGCCAGCAGCGGGCTAGCGGGGGGGCTCAGGGGTGGGATGAATGAGCAGTTCTTC. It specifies CASSGLAGGLRGGMNEQFF.

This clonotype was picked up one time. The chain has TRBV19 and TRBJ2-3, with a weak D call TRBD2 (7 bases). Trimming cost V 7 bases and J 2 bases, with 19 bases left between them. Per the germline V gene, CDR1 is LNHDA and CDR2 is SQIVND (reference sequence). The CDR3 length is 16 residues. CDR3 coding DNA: TGTGCCAGTATTGATGTGGGGGGGCAGTACACAGATACGCAGTATTTT. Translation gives CASIDVGGQYTDTQYF.

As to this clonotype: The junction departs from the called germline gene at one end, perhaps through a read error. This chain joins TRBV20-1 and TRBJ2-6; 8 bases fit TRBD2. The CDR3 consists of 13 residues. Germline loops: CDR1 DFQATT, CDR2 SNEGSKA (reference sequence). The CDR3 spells CSARTAGANALTF. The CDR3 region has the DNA TGCAGTGCTCGGACAGCGGGGGCCAACGCCCTGACTTTC.

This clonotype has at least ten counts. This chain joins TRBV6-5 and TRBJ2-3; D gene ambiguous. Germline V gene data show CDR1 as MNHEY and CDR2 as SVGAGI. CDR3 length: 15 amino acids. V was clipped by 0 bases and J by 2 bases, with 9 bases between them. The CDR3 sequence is CASSYSLQFTDTQYF. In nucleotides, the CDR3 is TGTGCCAGCAGTTACTCCCTACAGTTCACAGATACGCAGTATTTT.

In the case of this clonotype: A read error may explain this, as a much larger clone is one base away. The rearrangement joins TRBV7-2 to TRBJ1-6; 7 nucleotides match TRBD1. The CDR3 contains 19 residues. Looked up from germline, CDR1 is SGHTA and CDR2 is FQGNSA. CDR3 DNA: TGTGCCAGCAGCTTAACCCTTACAGGGGCGAGCTCCTATCATTCACCCCTCCACTTT. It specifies CASSLTLTGASSYHSPLHF.

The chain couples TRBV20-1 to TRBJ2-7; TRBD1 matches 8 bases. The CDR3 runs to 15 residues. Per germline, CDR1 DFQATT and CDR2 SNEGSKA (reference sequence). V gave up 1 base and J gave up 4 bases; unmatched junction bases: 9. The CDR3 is CSARGDDRGGYEQYF. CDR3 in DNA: TGCAGTGCTAGAGGGGACGACAGGGGAGGTTACGAGCAGTACTTC.

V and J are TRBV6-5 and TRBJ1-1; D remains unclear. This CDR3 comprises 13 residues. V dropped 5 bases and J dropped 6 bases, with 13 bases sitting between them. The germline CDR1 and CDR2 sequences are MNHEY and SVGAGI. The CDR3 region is CASSHRRAAEAFF. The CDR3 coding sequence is TGTGCCAGCAGTCACAGAAGGGCCGCTGAAGCTTTCTTT.

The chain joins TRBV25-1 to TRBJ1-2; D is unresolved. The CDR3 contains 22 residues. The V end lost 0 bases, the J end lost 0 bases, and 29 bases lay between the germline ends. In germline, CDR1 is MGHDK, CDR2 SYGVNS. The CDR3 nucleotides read TGTGCCAGCAGTGAATACTTTTTTAGAGTGGCTATATTCTTATGTGCTAACTATGGCTACACCTTC. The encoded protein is CASSEYFFRVAIFLCANYGYTF.

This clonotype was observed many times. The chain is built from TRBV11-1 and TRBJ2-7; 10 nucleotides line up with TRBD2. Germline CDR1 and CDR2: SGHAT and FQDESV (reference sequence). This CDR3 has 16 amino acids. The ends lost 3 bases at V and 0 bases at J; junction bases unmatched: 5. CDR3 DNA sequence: TGTGCCAGCAGCTTCGATAGCGGGGGGAACTCCTACGAGCAGTACTTC. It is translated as CASSFDSGGNSYEQYF.

CDR3 bases: TGCAGTGCTAGCGGGAGAGCGGAGACCCAGTACTTC. This codes for CSASGRAETQYF. This chain connects TRBV20-1 to TRBJ2-5; D perhaps matches TRBD2 (6 bases). The CDR3 extends over 12 amino acids. The germline V and J ends were trimmed by 3 bases and 5 bases, with 10 bases remaining between them. Germline CDR1 DFQATT, CDR2 SNEGSKA (reference sequence).

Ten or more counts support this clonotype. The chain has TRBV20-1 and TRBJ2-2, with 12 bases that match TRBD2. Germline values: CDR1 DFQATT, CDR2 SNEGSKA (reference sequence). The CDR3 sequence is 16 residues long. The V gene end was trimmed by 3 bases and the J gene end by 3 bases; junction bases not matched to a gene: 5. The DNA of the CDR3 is TGCAGTGCTAGGGCTAGCGGGAGGGCCTACACCGGGGAGCTGTTTTTT. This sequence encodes CSARASGRAYTGELFF.

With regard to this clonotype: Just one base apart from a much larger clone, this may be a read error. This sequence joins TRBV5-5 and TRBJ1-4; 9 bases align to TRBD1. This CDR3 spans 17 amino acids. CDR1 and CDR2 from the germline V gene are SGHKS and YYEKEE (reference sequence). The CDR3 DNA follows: TGTGCCAGCAGCTCTGCCGGGACAGGGTTGATTGATGAAAAACTGCTTTTT. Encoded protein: CASSSAGTGLIDEKLLF.

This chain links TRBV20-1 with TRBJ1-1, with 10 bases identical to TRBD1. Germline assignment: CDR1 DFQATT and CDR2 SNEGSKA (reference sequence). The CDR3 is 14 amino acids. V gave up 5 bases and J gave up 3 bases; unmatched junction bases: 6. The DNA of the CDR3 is TGCAGTGCTTCAACCGGGACAGGGGACACTGAAGCTTTCTTT. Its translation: CSASTGTGDTEAFF.